This TCR beta chain originates from a study of cytomegalovirus exposure and HLA in healthy donors. Study outcomes and limitations: The study labeled 164 TCR beta chains cytomegalovirus-associated.

Despite likely unrecorded immune exposures, the donors were nominally healthy at the time of sampling. 13 Jbeta primers and 60 Vbeta primers were used for the PCR. Sequencing used immunoSEQ multiplex PCR; TCRdb keeps in-frame clones, though not all of them. In all, the sample yields about 200,000 clones. Germline V gene lookup returns CDR1 MDHEN and CDR2 SYDVKM. The length of the CDR3 is 14 residues. V trimming: 6 bases; J trimming: 5 bases; junction bases outside the gene matches: 6. Regarding this clone: Its antigen is as yet unknown.

The clonotype originates from a boy younger than 18 in good health and CMV-seronegative. The rearrangement uses TRBV28 and TRBJ1-5; TRBD1 matches 8 bases. Sample: PBMCs. CDR3 DNA: TGTGCCAGCAGATATGGACAGGGTTATCAGCCCCAGCATTTT. It yields the protein CASRYGQGYQPQHF. Variable domain in full (rest from reference TRBV28 and TRBJ1-5): DVKVTQSSRYLVKRTGEKVFLECVQDMDHENMFWYRQDPGLGLRLIYFSYDVKMKEKGDIPEGYSVSREKKERFSLILESASTNQTSMYLCASRYGQGYQPQHFGDGTRLSIL.